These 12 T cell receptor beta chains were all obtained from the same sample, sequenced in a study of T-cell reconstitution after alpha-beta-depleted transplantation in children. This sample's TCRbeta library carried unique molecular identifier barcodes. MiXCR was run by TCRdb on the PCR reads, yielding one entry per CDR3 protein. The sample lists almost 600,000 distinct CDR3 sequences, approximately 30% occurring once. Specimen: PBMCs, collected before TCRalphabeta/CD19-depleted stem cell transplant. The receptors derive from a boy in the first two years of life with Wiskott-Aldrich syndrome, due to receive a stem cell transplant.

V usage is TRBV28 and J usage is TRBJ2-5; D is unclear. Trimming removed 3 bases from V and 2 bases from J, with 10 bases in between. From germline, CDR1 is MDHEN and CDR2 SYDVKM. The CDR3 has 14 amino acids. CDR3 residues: CASSFHISQETQYF. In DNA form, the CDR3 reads TGTGCCAGCAGTTTTCACATATCACAAGAGACCCAGTACTTC.

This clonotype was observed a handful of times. The DNA of the CDR3 is TGTGCCATCAGTGTTGCACTAGCGGCATACAATGAGCAGTTCTTC. It specifies CAISVALAAYNEQFF. The rearrangement uses TRBV10-3 and TRBJ2-1; 8 bases match TRBD2. V lost 4 bases to trimming and J lost 4 bases; unmatched junction nucleotides: 6. The germline V gene has CDR1 ENHRY and CDR2 SYGVKD. The CDR3 spans 15 residues.

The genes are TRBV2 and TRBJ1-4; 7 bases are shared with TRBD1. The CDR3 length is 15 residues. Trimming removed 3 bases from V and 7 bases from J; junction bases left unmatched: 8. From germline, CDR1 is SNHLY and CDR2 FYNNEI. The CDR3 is CASSELLQGTEKLFF. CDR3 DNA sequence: TGTGCCAGCAGTGAGTTGTTACAGGGGACTGAAAAACTGTTTTTT.

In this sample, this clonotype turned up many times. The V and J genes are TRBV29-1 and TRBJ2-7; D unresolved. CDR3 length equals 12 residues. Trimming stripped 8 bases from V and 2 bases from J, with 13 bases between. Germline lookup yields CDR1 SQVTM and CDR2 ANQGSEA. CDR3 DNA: TGCAGCTCGATGGCCGACACCTACGAGCAGTACTTC. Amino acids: CSSMADTYEQYF.

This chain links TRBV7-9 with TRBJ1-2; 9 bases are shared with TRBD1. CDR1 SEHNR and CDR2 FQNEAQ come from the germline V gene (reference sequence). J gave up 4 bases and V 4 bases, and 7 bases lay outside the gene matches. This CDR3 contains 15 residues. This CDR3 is CASSSHRGRLYGYTF. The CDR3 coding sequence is TGTGCCAGCAGCTCGCACAGGGGGCGCCTCTATGGCTACACCTTC.

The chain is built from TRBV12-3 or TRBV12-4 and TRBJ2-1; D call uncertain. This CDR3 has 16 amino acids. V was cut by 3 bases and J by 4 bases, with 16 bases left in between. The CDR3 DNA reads TGTGCCAGCAGTTTTGGATTGGGGTCCTTATACAATGAGCAGTTCTTC. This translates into CASSFGLGSLYNEQFF.

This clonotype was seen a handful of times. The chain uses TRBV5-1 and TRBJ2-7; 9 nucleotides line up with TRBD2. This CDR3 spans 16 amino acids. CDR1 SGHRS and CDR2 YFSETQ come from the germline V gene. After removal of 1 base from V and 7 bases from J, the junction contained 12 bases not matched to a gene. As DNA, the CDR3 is TGCGCCAGCAGCTTGTTCAAGGCGGGAGGGCCCCAAGAGCAGTACTTC. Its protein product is CASSLFKAGGPQEQYF.

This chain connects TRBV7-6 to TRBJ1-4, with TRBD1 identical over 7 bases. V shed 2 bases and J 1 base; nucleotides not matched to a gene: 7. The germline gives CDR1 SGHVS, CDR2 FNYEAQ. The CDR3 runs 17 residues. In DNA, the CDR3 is TGTGCCAGCAGCTTATGGCCCCCAGGGGGAACTAATGAAAAACTGTTTTTT. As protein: CASSLWPPGGTNEKLFF.

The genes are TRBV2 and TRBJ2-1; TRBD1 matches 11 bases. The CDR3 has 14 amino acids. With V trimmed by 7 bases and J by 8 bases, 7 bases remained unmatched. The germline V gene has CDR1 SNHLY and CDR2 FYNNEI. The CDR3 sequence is CASMDRGQGDEQFF. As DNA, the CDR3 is TGTGCCAGCATGGACAGGGGGCAAGGGGATGAGCAGTTCTTC.

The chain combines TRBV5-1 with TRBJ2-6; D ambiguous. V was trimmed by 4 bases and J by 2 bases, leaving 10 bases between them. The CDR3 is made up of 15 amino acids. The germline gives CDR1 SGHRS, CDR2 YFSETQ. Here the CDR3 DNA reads TGCGCCAGCAGCCCCTTAGGGCCTGGGGCCAACGTCCTGACTTTC. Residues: CASSPLGPGANVLTF.

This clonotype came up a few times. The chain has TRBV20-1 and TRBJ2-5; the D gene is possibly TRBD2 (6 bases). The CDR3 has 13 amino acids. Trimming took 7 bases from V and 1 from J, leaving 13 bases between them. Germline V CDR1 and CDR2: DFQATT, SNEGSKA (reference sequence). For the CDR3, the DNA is TGCAGTGGGGCGGGATCAACCCAAGAGACCCAGTACTTC. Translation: CSGAGSTQETQYF.

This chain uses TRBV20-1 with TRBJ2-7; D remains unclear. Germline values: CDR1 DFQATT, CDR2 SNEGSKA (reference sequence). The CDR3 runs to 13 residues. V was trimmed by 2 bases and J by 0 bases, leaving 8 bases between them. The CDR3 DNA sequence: TGCAGTGCTAGAAACGCCGCCTCCTACGAGCAGTACTTC. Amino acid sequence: CSARNAASYEQYF.